The 22 T cell receptor beta chains reported below all come from one sample, sequenced in a study of cytomegalovirus exposure and HLA in healthy donors. TCRdb's table, derived via immunoSEQ multiplex PCR, lists solely in-frame clones and lacks some. The sample shows roughly 120,000 clones, 89% of them seen only once. Sequences were obtained from PBMCs. The receptors originated from a man aged 30 to 39 in good health and CMV-seronegative.

This clone was observed a single time. The CDR3 DNA follows: TGTGCCACCACAAACTCTGGGGCCAACGTCCTGACTTTC. Translated: CATTNSGANVLTF. The chain has TRBV19 and TRBJ2-6; D not resolved. Between the trimmed V and J ends, which lost 10 bases and 0 bases, there was a span of 7 bases. This CDR3 comprises 13 residues. Germline CDR1 and CDR2: LNHDA and SQIVND (reference sequence).

This rearrangement joins TRBV5-6 to TRBJ1-1; D is uncertain. Germline V lookup: CDR1 SGHDT, CDR2 YYEEEE. The V and J ends lost 4 bases and 4 bases respectively, with 14 bases between them. The CDR3 totals 14 residues. The CDR3 nucleotides are TGTGCCAGCAGCGCTTACCTGGGAGGCACTGAAGCTTTCTTT. It specifies CASSAYLGGTEAFF.

This clone was detected only a few times. The genes are TRBV2 and TRBJ1-2; maybe TRBD1 (5 bases). The CDR3 contains 10 residues. V was trimmed by 7 bases and J by 5 bases, leaving 5 bases between them. Germline V gene sequence: CDR1 SNHLY, CDR2 FYNNEI. The CDR3 nucleotides read TGTGCCAGCAAGGGGTATGGCTACACCTTC. Its translation: CASKGYGYTF. The full variable domain, rest sourced from reference TRBV2 and TRBJ1-2, is EPEVTQTPSHQVTQMGQEVILRCVPISNHLYFYWYRQILGQKVEFLVSFYNNEISEKSEIFDDQFSVERPDGSNFTLKIRSTKLEDSAMYFCASKGYGYTFGSGTRLTVV.

This chain uses TRBV19 with TRBJ2-7, with TRBD1 matching over 7 bases. The V gene end was trimmed by 5 bases and the J gene end by 5 bases; junction bases not matched to a gene: 6. Germline lookup yields CDR1 LNHDA and CDR2 SQIVND (reference sequence). The CDR3 is 13 residues long. CDR3 protein: CASSVQGSDEQYF. DNA for the CDR3: TGTGCCAGTAGTGTACAGGGGAGCGACGAGCAGTACTTC.

Worth noting for this clone: Germline and junction disagree at one end, which may indicate a read error. The same CDR3 arises from other DNA sequences in this sample as well. The chain recombines TRBV4-2 with TRBJ1-6; 7 nucleotides align to TRBD1. CDR3 size: 18 residues. Germline V gives CDR1 LGHNA, CDR2 YNFKEQ. The CDR3 bases are TGTGCCAGCAGCCAAGATCGGCAGGGGGGCGACTATAATTCACCTCTCCACTTT. This encodes CASSQDRQGGDYNSPLHF.

The rearrangement joins TRBV19 to TRBJ2-7; D not certain. V was cut by 3 bases and J by 4 bases, with 4 bases left in between. The germline V gene has CDR1 LNHDA and CDR2 SQIVND (reference sequence). The CDR3 length is 11 residues. This CDR3 is CASSMSYEQYF. The CDR3 DNA reads as TGTGCCAGTAGTATGTCGTACGAGCAGTACTTC.

This clone showed up just once. The V call is TRBV7-8, the J call TRBJ2-7; 11 bases are a match to TRBD2. This CDR3 is built from 16 residues. The V segment lost 0 bases and the J segment 5 bases; nucleotides outside the gene matches: 6. Germline V gene sequence: CDR1 SGHVS, CDR2 FQNEAQ. In nucleotides, the CDR3 is TGTGCCAGCAGCTTAGCTCTAGCGGGGGGCATGCACGAGCAGTACTTC. Translating it yields CASSLALAGGMHEQYF.

The rearrangement joins TRBV18 to TRBJ2-7; the D gene is possibly TRBD2 (6 bases). The CDR3 totals 15 residues. Trimming left V 2 bases short and J 0 bases short, with 11 bases between. Germline values: CDR1 KGHSH, CDR2 LQKENI. The DNA for the CDR3 is TGTGCCAGCTCACCATCGACGGGGGACTCCTACGAGCAGTACTTC. This encodes CASSPSTGDSYEQYF.

The chain joins TRBV5-1 to TRBJ1-2; weak D call: TRBD1 (6 bases). This CDR3 has 12 amino acids. V shed 2 bases and J shed 8 bases, with 10 bases lying between them. The germline V gene encodes CDR1 SGHRS and CDR2 YFSETQ. CDR3 region: CASSFTGLGYTF. For the CDR3, the DNA is TGCGCCAGCAGCTTTACAGGGCTCGGCTACACCTTC.

The chain has TRBV28 and TRBJ2-1; 7 bases align to TRBD2. This CDR3 has 14 amino acids. V lost 4 bases to trimming and J lost 10 bases; unmatched junction nucleotides: 10. Germline V gene data show CDR1 as MDHEN and CDR2 as SYDVKM. DNA of the CDR3: TGTGCCAGCAGTTCAGCGGGGATCTCGGACGAGCAGTTCTTC. The encoded protein is CASSSAGISDEQFF.

The chain is built from TRBV28 and TRBJ2-7; 9 bases are a match to TRBD1. The trim removed 5 bases at V and 2 bases at J, leaving 10 bases unmatched. The CDR3 covers 16 residues. Germline CDR1 is MDHEN and CDR2 is SYDVKM. This chain's CDR3 is CASSQWDRAAPYEQYF. For the CDR3, the DNA is TGTGCCAGCAGTCAGTGGGACAGGGCCGCCCCCTACGAGCAGTACTTC.

The chain uses TRBV4-1 and TRBJ2-1; 12 bases are shared with TRBD2. The CDR3 loop spans 15 amino acids. V shed 4 bases, J shed 8 bases, and the junction held 6 bases outside the gene matches. Germline V gives CDR1 MGHRA, CDR2 YSYEKL. Written as DNA, the CDR3 is TGCGCCAGCAGCCTCCTAGCGGGGGGGCCTGATGAGCAGTTCTTC. This codes for CASSLLAGGPDEQFF.

The J gene is TRBJ2-2, the V gene TRBV5-6; TRBD2 agrees at 12 bases. CDR3 length: 17 amino acids. CDR1 is SGHDT and CDR2 is YYEEEE in the germline V gene. With 0 bases clipped from V and 6 bases from J, the junction kept 6 bases outside the gene matches. CDR3 in amino acids: CASSLELAGGPAGELFF. The CDR3 region has the DNA TGTGCCAGCAGCTTGGAGCTAGCGGGGGGGCCCGCCGGGGAGCTGTTTTTT. Looking up the rest from reference TRBV5-6 and TRBJ2-2 gives the full variable domain: DAGVTQSPTHLIKTRGQQVTLRCSPKSGHDTVSWYQQALGQGPQFIFQYYEEEERQRGNFPDRFSGHQFPNYSSELNVNALLLGDSALYLCASSLELAGGPAGELFFGEGSRLTVL.

This clone was detected once. The chain joins TRBV6-1 to TRBJ2-7; D unclear. The CDR3 sequence is 12 residues long. Trimming removed 6 bases at V and 0 bases at J, with 6 bases between. CDR1 is MNHNS and CDR2 is SASEGT in the germline V gene. The CDR3 DNA reads as TGTGCCAGCAGCCCCGGCTCCTACGAGCAGTACTTC. This translates into CASSPGSYEQYF.

The rearrangement links TRBV10-3 to TRBJ1-1, with D unclear. Germline-derived CDR1 and CDR2 are ENHRY and SYGVKD. The ends were cut back, 2 bases at V and 0 bases at J, with 7 bases in the middle. The CDR3 has 14 residues. Written as DNA, the CDR3 is TGTGCCATCAGTGAGGTCAGTATGAACACTGAAGCTTTCTTT. Translating gives CAISEVSMNTEAFF.

This sequence joins TRBV7-2 and TRBJ2-7; tentatively, D is TRBD1 (6 bases). V was pared by 5 bases and J by 6 bases, with 17 bases between. This CDR3 region has 14 residues. Germline V CDR1 and CDR2: SGHTA, FQGNSA. For the CDR3, the DNA is TGTGCCAGCAGCCTAAGGAAGGGGGATCTCGAGCAGTACTTC. Its protein is CASSLRKGDLEQYF.

The chain combines TRBV25-1 with TRBJ2-3, with 7 bases aligning to TRBD1. Trimming took 5 bases from V and 5 from J; bases not matched to a gene: 13. Germline V CDR1 and CDR2: MGHDK, SYGVNS. CDR3 size: 16 residues. CDR3 sequence reads: CASSFPPIDREDTQYF. CDR3 in DNA: TGTGCCAGCAGTTTTCCGCCCATTGACAGGGAAGATACGCAGTATTTT. Full variable domain (outside the CDR3, taken from reference TRBV25-1 and TRBJ2-3): EADIYQTPRYLVIGTGKKITLECSQTMGHDKMYWYQQDPGMELHLIHYSYGVNSTEKGDLSSESTVSRIRTEHFPLTLESARPSHTSQYLCASSFPPIDREDTQYFGPGTRLTVL.

J is TRBJ2-7 and V is TRBV11-1, with a possible D match to TRBD1 (7 bases). The ends were cut back, 6 bases at V and 9 bases at J, with 24 bases in the middle. Per the germline V gene, CDR1 is SGHAT and CDR2 is FQDESV (reference sequence). This CDR3 has 15 residues. The CDR3 DNA reads as TGTGCCAGCAGTCAGATAGCGACAGGGAGGTGGGTGCAGTACTTC. Translated: CASSQIATGRWVQYF.

This clone was found a few times. V and J are TRBV29-1 and TRBJ1-2; D is possibly TRBD1 (6 bases). The CDR3 consists of 13 residues. Between the trimmed V and J ends, which lost 1 base and 2 bases, there was a span of 8 bases. The V gene's germline CDR1 is SQVTM and CDR2 ANQGSEA. The CDR3 sequence is CSVEVTGNYGYTF. CDR3 nucleotide sequence: TGCAGCGTTGAAGTCACAGGGAACTATGGCTACACCTTC.

This rearrangement joins TRBV6-1 to TRBJ1-2; a possible D gene is TRBD1 (6 bases). The germline V gene has CDR1 MNHNS and CDR2 SASEGT. With 5 bases removed from V and 6 bases from J, the gap between germline ends came to 13 bases. This CDR3 is built from 13 residues. The CDR3 is CASSQQGVDGYTF. The CDR3 DNA reads as TGTGCCAGCAGTCAACAGGGTGTGGATGGCTACACCTTC.

V and J are TRBV2 and TRBJ2-3, with D possibly being TRBD1 (5 bases). Germline V CDR1 and CDR2: SNHLY, FYNNEI. The V end was cut by 2 bases, the J end by 0 bases, with 12 bases between. The CDR3 has 16 residues. CDR3 sequence reads: CASSEFDRPSTDTQYF. The DNA for the CDR3 is TGTGCCAGCAGTGAATTCGACAGACCTAGCACAGATACGCAGTATTTT.

This chain connects TRBV4-3 to TRBJ1-4; no firm D call. The V end was cut by 0 bases, the J end by 4 bases, with 9 bases between. The CDR3 consists of 15 residues. Germline CDR1 is LGHNA and CDR2 is YSLEER. DNA of the CDR3: TGCGCCAGCAGCCAAGATGCAGCGAATAATGAAAAACTGTTTTTT. Translation: CASSQDAANNEKLFF.